The T cell receptor (beta chain) under discussion was sequenced for a study of Ad26.COV2.S vaccination and SARS-CoV-2 variants. This clone was seen more than once but under ten times. Treatment specified: roughly 18 received Ad26.COV2.S at low or high dose, single or two shots; about five received placebo; per-sample allocation not given. Samples were taken on day 63 after the first vaccine or placebo injection. The V gene lost 1 base and the J gene lost 3 bases, with 6 bases spanning the gap. The V gene's germline CDR1 is LGHNA and CDR2 YNFKEQ. The CDR3 has 13 residues. Clones were read by immunoSEQ multiplex PCR, and TCRdb kept only the in-frame ones, dropping some. Among around 270,000 clones listed, around nine tenths were seen once.

The chain uses TRBV4-2 and TRBJ1-1; D is uncertain. The sequences come from peripheral blood, collected in a trial of Ad26.COV2.S vaccine versus placebo. This clonotype was obtained from a person aged 18-60 years who received the Ad26.COV2.S COVID-19 vaccine or a placebo. The CDR3 reads CASSQGEYTEAFF. CDR3 nucleotide sequence: TGTGCCAGCAGCCAAGGAGAATACACTGAAGCTTTCTTT.